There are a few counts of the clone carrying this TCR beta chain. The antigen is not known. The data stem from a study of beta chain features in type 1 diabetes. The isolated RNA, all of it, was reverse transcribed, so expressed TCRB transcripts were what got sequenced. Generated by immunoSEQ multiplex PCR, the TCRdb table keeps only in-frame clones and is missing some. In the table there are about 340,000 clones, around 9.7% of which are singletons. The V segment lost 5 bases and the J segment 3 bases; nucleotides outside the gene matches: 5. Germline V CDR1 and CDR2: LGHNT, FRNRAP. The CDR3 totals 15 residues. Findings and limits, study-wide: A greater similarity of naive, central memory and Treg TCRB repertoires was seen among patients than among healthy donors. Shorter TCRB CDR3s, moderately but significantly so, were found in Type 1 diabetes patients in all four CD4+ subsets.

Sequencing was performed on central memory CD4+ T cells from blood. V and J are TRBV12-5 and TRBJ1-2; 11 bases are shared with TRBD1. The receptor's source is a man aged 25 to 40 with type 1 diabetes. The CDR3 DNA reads TGTGCTAGTGGTACTCCGGGACAGGGGGACTATGGCTACACCTTC. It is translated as CASGTPGQGDYGYTF.